The 17 T cell receptor beta chains listed next were all sequenced from one sample in a study of blood T cell repertoires in COVID-19. The method was immunoSEQ multiplex PCR; TCRdb's version includes in-frame clones alone and lacks a portion of them. This table holds 100,000 or so clones, 75% to 90% found once. The sample taken for sequencing was peripheral blood. The origin of the receptors is a human donor in a cohort sampled during active COVID-19.

J is TRBJ2-7 and V is TRBV11-2; D is uncertain. Germline CDR1 reads SGHAT; CDR2 reads FQNNGV. The CDR3 covers 11 residues. The ends were cut back, 6 bases at V and 6 bases at J, with 9 bases in the middle. The CDR3 reads CASSRGREQYF. In nucleotides, the CDR3 is TGTGCCAGCAGTCGAGGCCGCGAGCAGTACTTC.

CDR3 amino acids: CASSKTGVWNEQFF. CDR3 coding DNA: TGTGCCAGCAGTAAAACGGGGGTGTGGAATGAGCAGTTCTTC. V is TRBV6-2 or TRBV6-3 and J is TRBJ2-1, with D perhaps TRBD2 (6 bases). Germline CDR1 MNHEY, CDR2 SVGEGT. V lost 5 bases and J 7 bases, leaving 15 bases between the germline ends. There are 14 residues in the CDR3.

The rearrangement uses TRBV5-5 and TRBJ1-2; D uncertain. The CDR3 length is 15 residues. V shed 0 bases and J shed 0 bases, with 9 bases lying between them. Germline assignment: CDR1 SGHKS and CDR2 YYEKEE (reference sequence). The CDR3 loop is CASSLAQHTNYGYTF. DNA of the CDR3: TGTGCCAGCAGCTTGGCACAGCACACTAACTATGGCTACACCTTC. Together with reference TRBV5-5 and TRBJ1-2, the CDR3 gives the full variable domain: DAGVTQSPTHLIKTRGQQVTLRCSPISGHKSVSWYQQVLGQGPQFIFQYYEKEERGRGNFPDRFSARQFPNYSSELNVNALLLGDSALYLCASSLAQHTNYGYTFGSGTRLTVV.

The rearrangement joins TRBV4-1 to TRBJ1-5; the D is unclear. V was pared by 1 base and J by 6 bases, with 10 bases between. The CDR3 is made up of 14 amino acids. CDR1 is MGHRA, CDR2 YSYEKL, per germline. CDR3 coding DNA: TGCGCCAGCAGCCAAGGGGCGGGAGGTCAGCCCCAGCATTTT. This sequence encodes CASSQGAGGQPQHF.

The J gene is TRBJ2-3, the V gene TRBV19; possibly TRBD2 for D (7 bases). The V end was cut by 6 bases, the J end by 3 bases, with 10 bases between. The V gene's germline CDR1 is LNHDA and CDR2 SQIVND (reference sequence). The CDR3 totals 13 residues. CDR3 nucleotide sequence: TGTGCCAGTAGCGGGGGGCCGACAGATACGCAGTATTTT. It translates to CASSGGPTDTQYF.

The chain is built from TRBV2 and TRBJ2-5; 14 bases map to TRBD2. Germline V gives CDR1 SNHLY, CDR2 FYNNEI. The CDR3 loop spans 16 amino acids. V was pared by 6 bases and J by 4 bases, with 7 bases of the junction left unmatched. The CDR3 loop reads CASSATSGGARETQYF. The CDR3 DNA reads TGTGCCAGCAGCGCGACTAGCGGGGGGGCCCGAGAGACCCAGTACTTC.

The CDR3 is CASSPGDHTEAFF. The CDR3 nucleotides read TGCGCCAGCAGCCCAGGGGACCACACTGAAGCTTTCTTT. The rearrangement uses TRBV5-1 and TRBJ1-1; tentative D call: TRBD1 (6 bases). The V end was cut by 4 bases, the J end by 3 bases, with 10 bases between. The CDR3 is 13 residues long. Germline V gene sequence: CDR1 SGHRS, CDR2 YFSETQ.

The chain employs TRBV6-2 or TRBV6-3 and TRBJ1-1, with D uncertain. This CDR3 is built from 15 residues. Per the germline V gene, CDR1 is MNHEY and CDR2 is SVGEGT. Deletions cut 0 bases from V and 0 bases from J, with 8 bases between. This CDR3 is CASSYSGKMNTEAFF. CDR3 coding DNA: TGTGCCAGCAGTTACTCGGGCAAGATGAACACTGAAGCTTTCTTT.

The CDR3 here is CASSVEPGNMNTEAFF. CDR3 nucleotides: TGTGCCAGCAGCGTAGAGCCAGGGAATATGAACACTGAAGCTTTCTTT. The J gene is TRBJ1-1, the V gene TRBV9; TRBD1 is a possible D gene (5 bases). The germline gives CDR1 SGDLS, CDR2 YYNGEE. The CDR3 runs 16 residues. The ends were cut back, 0 bases at V and 0 bases at J, with 12 bases in the middle.

This rearrangement joins TRBV5-1 to TRBJ2-3, with a weak D call TRBD1 (6 bases). The length of the CDR3 is 14 residues. In germline, CDR1 is SGHRS, CDR2 YFSETQ. The V and J ends lost 0 bases and 4 bases respectively, with 9 bases between them. CDR3 bases: TGCGCCAGCAGCTTGGGTGGGGGCGCAGATACGCAGTATTTT. As protein: CASSLGGGADTQYF.

This clone was seen once. The V gene is TRBV27, the J gene TRBJ1-6, with 7 bases that match TRBD1. The CDR3 extends over 22 amino acids. Trimming took 3 bases from V and 0 from J; bases not matched to a gene: 20. Germline values: CDR1 MNHEY, CDR2 SMNVEV (reference sequence). The CDR3: CASSFSPPQGTEFSSYNSPLHF. CDR3 nucleotides: TGTGCCAGCAGTTTTTCCCCCCCCCAGGGGACAGAATTTAGCTCCTATAATTCACCCCTCCACTTT.

This clone showed up just once. V usage is TRBV6-5 and J usage is TRBJ1-1; D may be TRBD1 (5 bases). CDR1 is MNHEY and CDR2 is SVGAGI in the germline V gene. Between the trimmed V and J ends, which lost 3 bases and 1 base, there was a span of 12 bases. This CDR3 has 15 amino acids. CDR3 protein: CASSYYGGRNTEAFF. The CDR3 DNA is TGTGCCAGCAGTTATTACGGGGGAAGGAACACTGAAGCTTTCTTT.

The V call is TRBV5-1, the J call TRBJ2-1, with D perhaps TRBD1 (6 bases). The V gene's germline CDR1 is SGHRS and CDR2 YFSETQ. This CDR3 spans 14 amino acids. V dropped 4 bases and J dropped 2 bases, with 10 bases sitting between them. CDR3 region: CASSQGQTYNEQFF. CDR3 nucleotides: TGCGCCAGCAGCCAGGGACAAACCTACAATGAGCAGTTCTTC.

The chain is built from TRBV28 and TRBJ1-2; no definite D call. This CDR3 spans 16 amino acids. V lost 5 bases, J lost 4 bases, and 20 bases lay in between. Germline values: CDR1 MDHEN, CDR2 SYDVKM. DNA for the CDR3: TGTGCCAGCAGTGACGGGTCTCTAATCGGTGCCTATGGCTACACCTTC. This encodes CASSDGSLIGAYGYTF.

The chain combines TRBV4-1 with TRBJ2-2, with D possibly matching TRBD1 (6 bases). Germline V gives CDR1 MGHRA, CDR2 YSYEKL. The CDR3 is 15 amino acids. Deletions cut 4 bases from V and 1 base from J, with 10 bases between. CDR3 sequence (DNA): TGCGCCAGCAGCCGATACAGGGAGAACACCGGGGAGCTGTTTTTT. Residues: CASSRYRENTGELFF.

This clone is judged medium-sized. This sequence joins TRBV29-1 and TRBJ1-2, with D tentatively TRBD1 (6 bases). The CDR3 consists of 13 residues. V was pared by 3 bases and J by 7 bases, with 15 bases between. CDR1 is SQVTM and CDR2 is ANQGSEA in the germline V gene. The CDR3 sequence: CSVDIWAGAGYTF. The CDR3 region has the DNA TGCAGCGTTGATATCTGGGCAGGGGCTGGCTACACCTTC.

The J gene is TRBJ2-7, the V gene TRBV6-6; 10 bases are a match to TRBD1. V shed 8 bases, J shed 0 bases, and the junction held 7 bases outside the gene matches. The germline V gene has CDR1 MNHNY and CDR2 SVGAGI (reference sequence). The CDR3 contains 15 residues. The CDR3, as DNA: TGTGCCAGCGACAGGGGGCCTGGAAACTCCTACGAGCAGTACTTC. Residues: CASDRGPGNSYEQYF.